The 3 T cell receptor beta chains below all came from one sample that was sequenced in a study of shared clonotypes between healthy human individuals. Libraries were prepared by immunoSEQ multiplex PCR; TCRdb keeps only in-frame clonotypes and omits some of them. The table shows hundreds of thousands of clones, with around 96% occurring only once. CD45RO negativity and positive selection for CCR7 defined naive CD8 cells, a population that excluded terminally differentiated effector memory CD45RA+ cells. Material: naive CD8+ T cells sorted from blood. The receptor source for this set is a woman aged 25-40 years in good health.

V is TRBV14 and J is TRBJ1-5; D unclear. There are 12 residues in the CDR3. The ends were cut back, 4 bases at V and 4 bases at J, with 5 bases in the middle. Germline V gene data show CDR1 as SGHDN and CDR2 as FVKESK. The CDR3 DNA reads as TGTGCCAGCAGCCTGAGTAATCAGCCCCAGCATTTT. It is translated as CASSLSNQPQHF.

V gene TRBV28 combines with J gene TRBJ1-2, with a possible D match to TRBD1 (5 bases). V was trimmed by 6 bases and J by 2 bases, leaving 19 bases between them. This CDR3 is 16 amino acids long. In germline, CDR1 is MDHEN, CDR2 SYDVKM. Written as DNA, the CDR3 is TGTGCCAGCAGCTCGGCGGGGGAAACAAAAAACTATGGCTACACCTTC. Encoded protein: CASSSAGETKNYGYTF.

The chain is built from TRBV25-1 and TRBJ2-1; no reliable D call. The germline V gene encodes CDR1 MGHDK and CDR2 SYGVNS. The CDR3 runs 16 residues. With 1 base removed from V and 5 bases from J, the gap between germline ends came to 15 bases. The CDR3 spells CASSEFVGVGHNEQFF. CDR3 sequence (DNA): TGTGCCAGCAGTGAATTCGTTGGGGTCGGGCACAATGAGCAGTTCTTC.